Listed below are T cell receptor beta chains from one sample, sequenced in a study of neurological immune-mediated disorders. Using its own MiXCR run on the 5' RACE reads, TCRdb lists one record per CDR3 protein. The sample consists of tens of thousands of distinct CDR3 sequences, approximately 5.8% of them appearing once. The sequenced sample consisted of CD4+ T cells from blood. The origin of the receptors is a woman in her late teens or twenties with multiple sclerosis. Both conserved end residues are part of each CDR3. A D gene is named only where the DNA matches it firmly. The size entry is marked missing in some rows and otherwise reads once, few, many or a size class.

>many|TRBJ2-5|TRBV5-1|16|TRBD1
CASSLEGQGAHETQYF
TGCGCCAGCAGCTTGGAGGGACAGGGGGCGCATGAGACCCAGTACTTC
>many|TRBJ2-7|TRBV5-5|14|TRBD1
CASSGTGEFHEQYF
TGTGCCAGCAGCGGGACAGGGGAGTTCCACGAGCAGTACTTC
>many|TRBJ1-1|TRBV5-1|15|NA
CASSLSSLAGTEAFF
TGCGCCAGCAGCTTATCCTCCCTGGCGGGCACTGAAGCTTTCTTT
>many|TRBJ1-3|TRBV9|16|NA
CASSKRTGNSGNTIYF
TGTGCCAGCAGCAAGCGGACGGGAAACTCTGGAAACACCATATATTTT
>many|TRBJ1-1|TRBV5-6|11|NA
CASSSYTEAFF
TGTGCCAGCAGCTCGTACACTGAAGCTTTCTTT
>many|TRBJ1-4|TRBV20-1|16|NA
CSARDQNRATNEKLFF
TGCAGTGCTAGAGATCAGAACAGGGCAACTAATGAAAAACTGTTTTTT
>NA|TRBJ1-1|TRBV19|16|TRBD1
CASSISHDRENTEAFF
TGTGCCAGTAGTATTAGTCATGACAGGGAGAACACTGAAGCTTTCTTT
>many|TRBJ2-1|TRBV6-5|14|NA
CASSYGFGIGEQFF
TGTGCCAGCAGTTACGGGTTTGGGATTGGTGAGCAGTTCTTC
>few|TRBJ2-1|TRBV4-3|16|NA
CASSQASGTPYNEQFF
TGCGCCAGCAGCCAAGCTTCCGGGACTCCCTACAATGAGCAGTTCTTC
>many|TRBJ1-2|TRBV3-1|14|TRBD1
CASSLDRVNYGYTF
TGTGCCAGCAGTCTGGACAGGGTCAACTATGGCTACACCTTC
>many|TRBJ1-2|TRBV6-4|14|NA
CASSDSNWGYGYTF
TGTGCCAGCAGTGACTCAAATTGGGGATATGGCTACACCTTC
>many|TRBJ2-7|TRBV28|12|NA
CASIDTYYEQYF
TGTGCCAGCATCGACACGTACTACGAGCAGTACTTC
>many|TRBJ1-2|TRBV20-1|15|NA
CSASLRGEPRYGYTF
TGCAGTGCCAGCCTACGGGGGGAACCAAGGTATGGCTACACCTTC
>NA|TRBJ1-1|TRBV6-5|13|NA
CASSYAGNTEAFF
TGTGCCAGCAGTTACGCCGGTAACACTGAAGCTTTCTTT
>many|TRBJ2-4|TRBV28|17|TRBD2
CASRETSGRAGKNIQYF
TGTGCCAGCAGAGAGACTAGCGGGAGGGCCGGGAAAAACATTCAGTACTTC
>many|TRBJ1-5|TRBV6-6|14|NA
CASSYVTAGEPQHF
TGTGCCAGCAGTTACGTGACAGCTGGTGAGCCCCAGCATTTT
>many|TRBJ2-5|TRBV5-1|15|TRBD1
CASSPLTGGQETQYF
TGCGCCAGCAGCCCCCTGACAGGGGGCCAAGAGACCCAGTACTTC
>many|TRBJ2-1|TRBV11-2|14|NA
CASSLGAGTPEQFF
TGTGCCAGCAGCTTAGGAGCCGGGACTCCTGAGCAGTTCTTC
>many|TRBJ2-7|TRBV20-1|13|TRBD1
CSAWGQDDYEQYF
TGCAGTGCCTGGGGACAGGACGACTACGAGCAGTACTTC
>many|TRBJ2-7|TRBV20-1|14|TRBD1
CSARRTGGNYEQYF
TGCAGTGCTAGGCGGACAGGGGGCAACTACGAGCAGTACTTC
>many|TRBJ2-2|TRBV7-8|17|TRBD2
CASSLLAGGPGTGELFF
TGTGCCAGCAGCTTATTAGCGGGAGGGCCGGGAACCGGGGAGCTGTTTTTT
>many|TRBJ1-1|TRBV7-9|13|NA
CASSQQGNTEAFF
TGTGCCAGCAGCCAACAGGGAAACACTGAAGCTTTCTTT
>NA|TRBJ2-3|TRBV4-3|17|TRBD2
CASSLSRLAGLQDTQYF
TGCGCCAGCAGCCTTTCTCGACTAGCGGGACTTCAAGATACGCAGTATTTT
>many|TRBJ1-3|TRBV5-1|17|NA
CASSPNRDKISGNTIYF
TGCGCCAGCAGCCCAAACCGGGACAAAATTTCAGGAAACACCATATATTTT
>many|TRBJ1-2|TRBV27|14|NA
CASSFKSTNYGYTF
TGTGCCAGCAGTTTTAAGTCAACTAACTATGGCTACACCTTC
>many|TRBJ2-7|TRBV5-1|17|NA
CASSLGWGDQAHYEQYF
TGCGCCAGCAGCTTGGGGTGGGGGGACCAAGCCCACTACGAGCAGTACTTC